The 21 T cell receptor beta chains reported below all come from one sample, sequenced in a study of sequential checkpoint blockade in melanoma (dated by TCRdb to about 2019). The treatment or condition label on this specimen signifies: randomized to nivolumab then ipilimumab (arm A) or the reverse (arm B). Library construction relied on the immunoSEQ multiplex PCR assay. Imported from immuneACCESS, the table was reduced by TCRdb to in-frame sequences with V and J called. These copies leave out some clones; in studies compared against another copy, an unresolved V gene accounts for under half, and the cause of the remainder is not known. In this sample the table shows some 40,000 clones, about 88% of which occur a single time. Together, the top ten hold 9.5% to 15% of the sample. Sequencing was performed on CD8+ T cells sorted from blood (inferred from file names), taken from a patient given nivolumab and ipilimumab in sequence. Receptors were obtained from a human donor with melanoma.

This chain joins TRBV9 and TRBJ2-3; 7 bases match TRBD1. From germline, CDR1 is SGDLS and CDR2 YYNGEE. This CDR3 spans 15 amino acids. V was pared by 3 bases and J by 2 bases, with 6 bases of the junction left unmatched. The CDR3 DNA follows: TGTGCCAGCAGCGCCGGACAGGACCTCACAGATACGCAGTATTTT. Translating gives CASSAGQDLTDTQYF.

DNA of the CDR3: TGCGCCAGCAGCCCTGAACCCATACTAGCGGGAGGCCCTGGCCAGTACTTC. This gives the protein CASSPEPILAGGPGQYF. The rearrangement joins TRBV4-1 to TRBJ2-5; TRBD2 matches 12 bases. In germline, CDR1 is MGHRA, CDR2 YSYEKL. The CDR3 is 17 amino acids. V gave up 4 bases and J gave up 10 bases; unmatched junction bases: 16.

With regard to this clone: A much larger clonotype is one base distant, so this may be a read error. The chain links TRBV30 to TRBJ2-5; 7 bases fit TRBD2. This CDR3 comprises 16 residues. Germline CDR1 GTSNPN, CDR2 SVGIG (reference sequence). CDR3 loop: CAWSGGSSGGIEIQYF. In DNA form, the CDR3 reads TGTGCCTGGAGTGGGGGGTCTAGCGGTGGGATAGAGATCCAGTACTTC.

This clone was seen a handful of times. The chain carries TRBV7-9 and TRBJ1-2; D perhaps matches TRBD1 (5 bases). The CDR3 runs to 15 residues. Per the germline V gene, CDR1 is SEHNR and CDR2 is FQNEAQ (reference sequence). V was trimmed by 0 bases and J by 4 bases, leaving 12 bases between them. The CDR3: CASSLARGTFYGYTF. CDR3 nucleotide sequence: TGTGCCAGCAGCTTAGCGCGGGGCACGTTCTATGGCTACACCTTC.

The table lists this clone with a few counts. The CDR3 DNA sequence: TGTGCCAGCAGCCCCGGGACAGACCCATACGAGCAGTACGTC. Its protein product is CASSPGTDPYEQYV. The rearrangement joins TRBV7-9 to TRBJ2-7, with TRBD1 identical over 7 bases. This CDR3 spans 14 amino acids. In germline, CDR1 is SEHNR, CDR2 FQNEAQ (reference sequence). V lost 5 bases and J lost 4; bases outside the gene matches: 8.

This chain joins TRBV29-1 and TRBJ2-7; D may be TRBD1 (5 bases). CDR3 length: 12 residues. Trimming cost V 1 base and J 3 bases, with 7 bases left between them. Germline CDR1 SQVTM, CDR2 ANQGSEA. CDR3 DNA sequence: TGCAGCGTTGAAGTACAGGACTACGAGCAGTACTTC. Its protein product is CSVEVQDYEQYF.

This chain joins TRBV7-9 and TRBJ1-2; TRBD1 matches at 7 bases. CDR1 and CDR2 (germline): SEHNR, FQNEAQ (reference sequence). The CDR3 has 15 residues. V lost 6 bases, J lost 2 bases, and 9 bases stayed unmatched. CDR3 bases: TGTGCCAGCAGTGGAGGACAGGCATTGAACTATGGCTACACCTTC. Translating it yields CASSGGQALNYGYTF.

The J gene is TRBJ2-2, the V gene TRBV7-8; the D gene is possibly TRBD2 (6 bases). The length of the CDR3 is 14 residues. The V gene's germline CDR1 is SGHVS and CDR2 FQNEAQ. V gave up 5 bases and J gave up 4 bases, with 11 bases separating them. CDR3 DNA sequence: TGTGCCAGCAGCCCGGAGGGGTCCACCGGGGAGCTGTTTTTT. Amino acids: CASSPEGSTGELFF.

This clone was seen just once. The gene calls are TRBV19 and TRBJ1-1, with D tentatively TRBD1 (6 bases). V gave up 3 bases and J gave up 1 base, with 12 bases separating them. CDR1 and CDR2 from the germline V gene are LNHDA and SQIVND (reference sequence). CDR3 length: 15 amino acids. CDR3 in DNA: TGTGCCAGTAGTATCAGGACAGACGCGAACACTGAAGCTTTCTTT. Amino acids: CASSIRTDANTEAFF.

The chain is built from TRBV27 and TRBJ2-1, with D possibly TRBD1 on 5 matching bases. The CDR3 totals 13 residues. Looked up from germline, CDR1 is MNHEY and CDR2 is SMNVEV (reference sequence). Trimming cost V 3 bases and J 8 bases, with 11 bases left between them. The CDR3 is CASSFIGADEQFF. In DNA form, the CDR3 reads TGTGCCAGCAGTTTCATTGGGGCGGATGAGCAGTTCTTC.

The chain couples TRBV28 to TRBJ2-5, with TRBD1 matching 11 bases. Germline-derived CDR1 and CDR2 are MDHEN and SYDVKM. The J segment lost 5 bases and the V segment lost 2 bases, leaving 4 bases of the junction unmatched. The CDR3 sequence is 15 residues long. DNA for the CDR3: TGTGCCAGCAGTTTAGGACAGGGGGCGGGGGAGACCCAGTACTTC. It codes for CASSLGQGAGETQYF.

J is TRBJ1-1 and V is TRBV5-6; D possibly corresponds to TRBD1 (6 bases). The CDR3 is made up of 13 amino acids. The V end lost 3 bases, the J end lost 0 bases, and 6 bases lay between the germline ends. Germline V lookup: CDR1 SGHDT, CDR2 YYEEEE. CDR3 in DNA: TGTGCCAGCAGCTGGACAGTGAACACTGAAGCTTTCTTT. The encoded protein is CASSWTVNTEAFF.

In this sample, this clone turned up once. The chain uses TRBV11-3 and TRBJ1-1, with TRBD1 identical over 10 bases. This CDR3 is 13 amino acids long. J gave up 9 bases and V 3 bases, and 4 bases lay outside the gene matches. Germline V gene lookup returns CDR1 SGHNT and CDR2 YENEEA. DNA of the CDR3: TGTGCCAGCAGCTTTGACAGGGGGCTACAAGCTTTCTTT. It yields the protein CASSFDRGLQAFF. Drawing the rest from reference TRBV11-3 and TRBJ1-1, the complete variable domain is EAGVVQSPRYKIIEKKQPVAFWCNPISGHNTLYWYLQNLGQGPELLIRYENEEAVDDSQLPKDRFSAERLKGVDSTLKIQPAELGDSAVYLCASSFDRGLQAFFGQGTRLTVV.

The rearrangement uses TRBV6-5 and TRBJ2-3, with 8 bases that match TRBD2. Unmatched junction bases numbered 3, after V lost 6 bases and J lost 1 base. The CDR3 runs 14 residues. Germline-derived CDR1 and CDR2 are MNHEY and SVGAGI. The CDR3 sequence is CASSWGLGTDTQYF. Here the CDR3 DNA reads TGTGCCAGCAGCTGGGGACTAGGCACAGATACGCAGTATTTT.

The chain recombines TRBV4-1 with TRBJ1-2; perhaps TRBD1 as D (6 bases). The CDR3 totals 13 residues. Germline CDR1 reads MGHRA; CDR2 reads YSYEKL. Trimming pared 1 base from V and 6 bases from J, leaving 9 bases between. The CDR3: CASSQVQGNGYTF. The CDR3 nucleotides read TGCGCCAGCAGCCAAGTACAGGGTAATGGCTACACCTTC.

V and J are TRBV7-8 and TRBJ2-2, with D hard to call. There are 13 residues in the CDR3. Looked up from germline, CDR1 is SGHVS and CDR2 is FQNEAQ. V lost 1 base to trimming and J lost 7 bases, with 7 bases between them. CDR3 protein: CASSLDFIGELFF. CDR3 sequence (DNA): TGTGCCAGCAGCTTAGATTTTATCGGGGAGCTGTTTTTT.

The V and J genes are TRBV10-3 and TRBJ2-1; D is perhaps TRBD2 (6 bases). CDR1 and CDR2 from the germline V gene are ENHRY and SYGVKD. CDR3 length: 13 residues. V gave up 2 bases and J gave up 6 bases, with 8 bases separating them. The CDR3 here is CAISEAGGNEQFF. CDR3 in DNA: TGTGCCATCAGTGAGGCCGGGGGCAATGAGCAGTTCTTC.

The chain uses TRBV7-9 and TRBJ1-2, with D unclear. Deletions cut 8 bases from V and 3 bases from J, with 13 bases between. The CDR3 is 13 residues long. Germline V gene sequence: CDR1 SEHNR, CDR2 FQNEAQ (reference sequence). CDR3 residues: CASGRVKDYGYTF. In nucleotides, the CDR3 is TGTGCCAGCGGTCGGGTCAAGGACTATGGCTACACCTTC.

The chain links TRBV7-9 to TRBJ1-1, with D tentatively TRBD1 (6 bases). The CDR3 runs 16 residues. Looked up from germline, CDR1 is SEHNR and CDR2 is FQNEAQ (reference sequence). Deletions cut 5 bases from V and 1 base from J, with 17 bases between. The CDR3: CASSLGWGGENTEAFF. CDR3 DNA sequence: TGTGCCAGCAGCCTTGGTTGGGGGGGCGAGAACACTGAAGCTTTCTTT.

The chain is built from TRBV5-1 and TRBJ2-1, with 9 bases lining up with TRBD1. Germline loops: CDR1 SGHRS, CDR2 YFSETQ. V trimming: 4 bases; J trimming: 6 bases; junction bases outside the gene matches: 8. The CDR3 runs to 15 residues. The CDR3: CASSRDRESGNEQFF. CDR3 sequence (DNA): TGCGCCAGCAGCAGGGACAGGGAATCTGGCAATGAGCAGTTCTTC.

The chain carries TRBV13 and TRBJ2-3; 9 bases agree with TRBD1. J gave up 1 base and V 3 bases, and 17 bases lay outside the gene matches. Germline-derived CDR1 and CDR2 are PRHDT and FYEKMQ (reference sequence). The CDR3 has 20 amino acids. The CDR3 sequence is CASSFFGHDTGGEGTDTQYF. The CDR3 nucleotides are TGTGCCAGCAGCTTTTTCGGACATGATACAGGGGGCGAAGGCACAGATACGCAGTATTTT.